A selection of T cell receptor beta chains follows, all from one sample in a study of graft-versus-host responses after intestinal transplantation. Here immunoSEQ multiplex PCR was the method, and the copy in TCRdb shows in-frame clones only, minus some. The sample has some 85,000 clones; roughly 92% are singletons. No cognate antigen is known for these TCRs. The sequencing here drew on unstimulated CD8+ T cells sorted from spleen or lymph node cells, taken before transplant. All receptors come from a human donor who was the organ donor for an intestinal transplant. The conserved cysteine and the conserved F or W are not part of the CDR3 here. The D gene is left open where the match is weak.

TRBJ2-7 | NA | TRBV6-1 | ASNYREYEQY
NA | TRBD2 | TRBV5-1 | ASSPGTSGGYEQY
TRBJ1-1 | NA | TRBV19 | ASSPTPDGRDNTEAF
TRBJ1-4 | TRBD1 | TRBV7-9 | ASSSQSILRQGPNEKLF
TRBJ1-1 | NA | TRBV27 | ASSLQTGGNTEAF
TRBJ2-7 | TRBD1 | TRBV19 | ASSIGGQGDHEQY
TRBJ2-3 | TRBD2 | TRBV5-1 | ASSLLAGSTDTQY
TRBJ1-6 | NA | TRBV2 | ASRGTELH
TRBJ2-6 | NA | TRBV4-1 | ASSRYGSSGANVLT
TRBJ1-3 | NA | TRBV4-2 | ASSQGIGEGNTIY
NA | TRBD1 | TRBV27 | ASSFGTGGGYEQY
TRBJ2-1 | NA | TRBV7-9 | ASSLVPHGSYNEQF
TRBJ2-3 | NA | TRBV9 | ASSEGMLDTQY
TRBJ1-2 | NA | TRBV11-2 | ASSPLWGRNYGYT
TRBJ1-5 | NA | TRBV7-2 | ASSLAIGAQPQH
TRBJ1-2 | NA | TRBV9 | ASSDTGLTYGYT
TRBJ2-6 | TRBD1 | TRBV18 | ASRRDRVSSGANVLT
TRBJ1-1 | TRBD1 | TRBV5-8 | ASSKEDRELTEAF
TRBJ2-2 | NA | TRBV27 | ASSWTANTGELF
TRBJ2-1 | TRBD2 | TRBV7-2 | ASSFSGGPNNEQF
TRBJ2-1 | NA | TRBV7-3 | ASSLTGGLGNEQF
TRBJ2-3 | NA | TRBV2 | ATFSTDTQY
TRBJ1-1 | TRBD1 | TRBV4-1 | ASSQLQGAPPEAF
TRBJ2-1 | NA | TRBV19 | ASSIGGRISYNEQF
TRBJ2-5 | NA | TRBV2 | ASEVPRYQETQY
TRBJ2-7 | NA | TRBV7-9 | ATNYGTNQY
TRBJ2-5 | TRBD2 | TRBV5-1 | ASSLAVTGGQETQY
TRBJ2-5 | NA | TRBV7-2 | ASSPSAGETQY
TRBJ2-7 | TRBD1 | TRBV4-3 | ASSQLRDSHDEQY
TRBJ1-1 | NA | TRBV6-5 | ASSYSTIWVSEAF
TRBJ2-7 | NA | TRBV4-3 | ASSQDLPESSYEQY
TRBJ1-1 | TRBD1 | TRBV28 | ASTTALYQGVKATEAF
TRBJ2-7 | TRBD1 | TRBV19 | ASSIGSGQHYEQY
TRBJ2-2 | NA | TRBV28 | ASGLGPFGGELF
TRBJ2-3 | TRBD1 | TRBV9 | ASSVPGTANDGSTDTQY
TRBJ2-7 | NA | TRBV7-9 | ASSPEQDGLLYEQY
TRBJ1-2 | NA | TRBV4-1 | ASSQDLGDGYT
TRBJ1-5 | TRBD1 | TRBV4-1 | ASSQEEGAGSQPQH
TRBJ2-7 | NA | TRBV4-1 | ASSQDVFYEQY
TRBJ1-5 | TRBD1 | TRBV11-1 | ASSSRGDQPQH
TRBJ2-2 | TRBD2 | TRBV27 | ASSSGLAVTGELF
TRBJ1-2 | TRBD1 | TRBV10-3 | AISEQGGYGYT
TRBJ2-1 | NA | TRBV28 | ASSWEMRNEQF
TRBJ2-7 | NA | TRBV5-6 | ASSLTGSNEQY
TRBJ1-2 | TRBD1 | TRBV11-2 | ASSLIISPGQGDYGYT
TRBJ2-7 | TRBD1 | TRBV6-1 | ASSKGASYEQY
TRBJ1-1 | NA | TRBV27 | ASSLSWPLNTEAF
TRBJ1-2 | TRBD1 | TRBV6-6 | ASIDPGQAPARGYT
TRBJ2-3 | NA | TRBV7-8 | ASSLAHSTDTQY
TRBJ1-2 | NA | TRBV29-1 | SVAGVHGYT
TRBJ1-2 | NA | TRBV27 | ASSQYQGSLYGYT